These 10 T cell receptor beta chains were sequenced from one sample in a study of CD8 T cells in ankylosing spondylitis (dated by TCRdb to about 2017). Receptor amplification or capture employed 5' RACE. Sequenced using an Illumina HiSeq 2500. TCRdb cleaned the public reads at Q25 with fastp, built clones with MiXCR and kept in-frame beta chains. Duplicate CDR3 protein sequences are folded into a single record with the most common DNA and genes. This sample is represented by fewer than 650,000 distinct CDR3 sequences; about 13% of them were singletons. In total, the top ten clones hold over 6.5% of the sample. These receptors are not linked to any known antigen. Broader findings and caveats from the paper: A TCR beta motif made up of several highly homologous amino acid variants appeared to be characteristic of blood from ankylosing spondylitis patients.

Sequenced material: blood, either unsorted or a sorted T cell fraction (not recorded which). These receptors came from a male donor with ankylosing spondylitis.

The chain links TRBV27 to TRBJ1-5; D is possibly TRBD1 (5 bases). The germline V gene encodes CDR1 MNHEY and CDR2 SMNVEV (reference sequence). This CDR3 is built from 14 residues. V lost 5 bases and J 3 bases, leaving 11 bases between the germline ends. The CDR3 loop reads CASSPSRVNQPQHF. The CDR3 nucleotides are TGTGCCAGCAGTCCCTCCAGGGTCAATCAGCCCCAGCATTTT.

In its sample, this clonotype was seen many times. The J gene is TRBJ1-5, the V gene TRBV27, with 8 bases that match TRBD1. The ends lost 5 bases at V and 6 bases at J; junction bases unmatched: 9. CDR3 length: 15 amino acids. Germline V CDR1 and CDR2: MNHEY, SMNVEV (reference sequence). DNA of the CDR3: TGTGCCAGCAGTCCGCGACAGGGGATAGGTCAGCCCCAGCATTTT. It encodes CASSPRQGIGQPQHF.

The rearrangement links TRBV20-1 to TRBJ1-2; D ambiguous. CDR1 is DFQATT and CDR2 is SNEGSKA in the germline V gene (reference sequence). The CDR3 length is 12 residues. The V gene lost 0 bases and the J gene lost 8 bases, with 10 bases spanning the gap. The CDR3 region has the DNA TGCAGTGCTAGAGACACCGTCCCGGGCTACACCTTC. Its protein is CSARDTVPGYTF.

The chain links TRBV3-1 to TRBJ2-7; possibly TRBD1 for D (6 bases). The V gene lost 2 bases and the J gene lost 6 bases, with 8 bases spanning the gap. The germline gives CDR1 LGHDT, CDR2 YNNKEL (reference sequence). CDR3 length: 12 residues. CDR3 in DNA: TGTGCCAGCAGCCAATCCAGGGGCGAGCAGTACTTC. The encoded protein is CASSQSRGEQYF.

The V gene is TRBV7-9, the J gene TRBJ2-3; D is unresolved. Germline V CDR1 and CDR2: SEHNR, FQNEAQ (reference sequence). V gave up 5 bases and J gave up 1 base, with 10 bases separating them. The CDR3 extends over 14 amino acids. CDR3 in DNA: TGTGCCAGCAGCCCGAACACTGGCACAGATACGCAGTATTTT. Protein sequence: CASSPNTGTDTQYF.

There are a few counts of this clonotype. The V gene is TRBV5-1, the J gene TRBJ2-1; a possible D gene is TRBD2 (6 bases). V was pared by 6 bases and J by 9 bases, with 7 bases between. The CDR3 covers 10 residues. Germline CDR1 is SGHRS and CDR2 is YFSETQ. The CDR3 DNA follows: TGCGCCAGCACGGGAGTTGAGCAGTTCTTC. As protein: CASTGVEQFF.

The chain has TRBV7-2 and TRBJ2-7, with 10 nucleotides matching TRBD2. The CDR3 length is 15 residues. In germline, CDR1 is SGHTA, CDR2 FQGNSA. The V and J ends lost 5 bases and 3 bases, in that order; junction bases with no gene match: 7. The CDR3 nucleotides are TGTGCCAGCAGCCCAGGACTAGCGGACTACTACGAGCAGTACTTC. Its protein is CASSPGLADYYEQYF.

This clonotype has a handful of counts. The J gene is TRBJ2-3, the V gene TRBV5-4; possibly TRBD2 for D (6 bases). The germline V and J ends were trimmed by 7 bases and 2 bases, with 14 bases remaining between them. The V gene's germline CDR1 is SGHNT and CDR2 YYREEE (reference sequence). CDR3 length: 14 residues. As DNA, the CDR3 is TGTGCCAGCGGGGGGTACACCTTCACAGATACGCAGTATTTT. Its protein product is CASGGYTFTDTQYF.

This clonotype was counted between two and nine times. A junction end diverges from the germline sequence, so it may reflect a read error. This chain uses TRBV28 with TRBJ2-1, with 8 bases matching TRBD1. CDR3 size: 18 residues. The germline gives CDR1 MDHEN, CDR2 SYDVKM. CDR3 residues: CANSFTEDDRGRYNEQFF. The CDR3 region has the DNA TGTGCCAACAGTTTCACCGAGGACGACAGGGGAAGGTACAATGAGCAGTTCTTC.

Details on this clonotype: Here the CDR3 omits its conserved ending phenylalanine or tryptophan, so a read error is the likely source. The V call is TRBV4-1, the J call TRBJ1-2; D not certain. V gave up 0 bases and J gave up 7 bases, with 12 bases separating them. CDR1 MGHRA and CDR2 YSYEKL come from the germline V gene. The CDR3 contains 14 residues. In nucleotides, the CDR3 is TGCGCCAGCAGCCAAGATCCTCCTCAGTCTGGCTACACCTCC. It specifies CASSQDPPQSGYTS.